This passage covers 25 T cell receptor beta chains from one sample sequenced in a study of blood T cell repertoires in COVID-19. TCRdb's copy holds only in-frame clones and misses some; the assay was immunoSEQ multiplex PCR. The repertoire holds some 270,000 clones, about 80% seen once, with 15% to 19% in the top ten. Material: peripheral blood. All receptors come from a person aged 65 to 85 with COVID-19, enrolled during active disease.

This rearrangement joins TRBV6-6 to TRBJ1-1; 8 nucleotides line up with TRBD1. The CDR3 is 12 residues long. With 5 bases clipped from V and 8 bases from J, the junction kept 4 bases outside the gene matches. Germline V gives CDR1 MNHNY, CDR2 SVGAGI (reference sequence). CDR3 coding DNA: TGTGCCAGCAGTCGACAGGGGACGGAAGCTTTCTTT. This codes for CASSRQGTEAFF.

CDR3 loop: CASSHGQGAGNEQYF. The DNA of the CDR3 is TGTGCCAGCAGCCACGGACAGGGGGCAGGTAACGAGCAGTACTTC. This rearrangement joins TRBV7-2 to TRBJ2-7, with 11 bases lining up with TRBD1. Trimming cost V 5 bases and J 5 bases; bases outside gene matches: 8. CDR1 SGHTA and CDR2 FQGNSA come from the germline V gene. This CDR3 is 15 amino acids long.

This clone occurred a few times. The chain is built from TRBV6-1 and TRBJ1-4, with D hard to call. The V end was cut by 2 bases, the J end by 0 bases, with 4 bases between. CDR1 MNHNS and CDR2 SASEGT come from the germline V gene. The CDR3 covers 14 residues. CDR3 in DNA: TGTGCCAGCAGTGAACCTGCAACTAATGAAAAACTGTTTTTT. It yields the protein CASSEPATNEKLFF.

The chain employs TRBV24-1 and TRBJ2-1; TRBD2 might be the D (7 bases). This CDR3 is 14 amino acids long. CDR1 and CDR2 (germline): KGHDR, SFDVKD. V shed 2 bases and J shed 8 bases, with 12 bases lying between them. CDR3 loop: CATSDYQGRDEQFF. DNA for the CDR3: TGTGCCACCAGTGATTATCAGGGGAGGGATGAGCAGTTCTTC.

This clone appeared a single time. The rearrangement links TRBV4-3 to TRBJ1-2; D perhaps matches TRBD1 (6 bases). This CDR3 region has 15 residues. The ends were cut back, 2 bases at V and 4 bases at J, with 14 bases in the middle. Per germline, CDR1 LGHNA and CDR2 YSLEER. The CDR3 spells CASSQTGDMGYGYTF. The CDR3, as DNA: TGCGCCAGCAGCCAAACCGGGGACATGGGCTATGGCTACACCTTC.

This chain joins TRBV3-1 (or the pseudogene TRBV3-2) and TRBJ2-2; D gene unclear. This CDR3 is built from 14 residues. The V end lost 1 base, the J end lost 1 base, and 4 bases lay between the germline ends. Germline V gives CDR1 LGHDT, CDR2 YNNKEL (reference sequence). This CDR3 reads CASSQGLNTGELFF. CDR3 in DNA: TGTGCCAGCAGCCAAGGACTGAACACCGGGGAGCTGTTTTTT.

The chain recombines TRBV5-6 with TRBJ1-2; TRBD1 might be the D (6 bases). Trimming left V 6 bases short and J 5 bases short, with 14 bases between. The CDR3 is made up of 13 amino acids. CDR1 is SGHDT and CDR2 is YYEEEE in the germline V gene. The CDR3 bases are TGTGCCAGCACCGAACAGGGTTTATATGGCTACACCTTC. Encoded protein: CASTEQGLYGYTF.

In this sample, this clone turned up a few times. The chain has TRBV10-3 and TRBJ1-2; 8 bases are shared with TRBD1. From germline, CDR1 is ENHRY and CDR2 SYGVKD. V dropped 10 bases and J dropped 1; count of bases not matched to a gene: 14. There are 16 residues in the CDR3. The CDR3 DNA follows: TGTGCCACCCTTTCCCGGACAGGGCCAAATAACTATGGCTACACCTTC. Encoded protein: CATLSRTGPNNYGYTF.

The rearrangement links TRBV28 to TRBJ2-3, with D possibly TRBD2 on 6 matching bases. This CDR3 has 16 amino acids. The V gene's germline CDR1 is MDHEN and CDR2 SYDVKM. V was shortened by 3 bases and J by 6 bases, with 19 bases between the two germline ends. CDR3 protein: CASSFSVWGVLDTQYF. The CDR3 DNA reads TGTGCCAGCAGTTTTTCGGTGTGGGGGGTGCTTGATACGCAGTATTTT.

The DNA of the CDR3 is TGTGCCACAGCGGGGGTCTCCTACAATGAGCAGTTCTTC. It specifies CATAGVSYNEQFF. The rearrangement joins TRBV2 to TRBJ2-1, with 8 bases that match TRBD2. The germline gives CDR1 SNHLY, CDR2 FYNNEI. The CDR3 has 13 residues. V shed 10 bases and J 0 bases; nucleotides not matched to a gene: 2.

The chain has TRBV7-2 and TRBJ2-2; perhaps TRBD1 as D (6 bases). Germline V gene lookup returns CDR1 SGHTA and CDR2 FQGNSA. The CDR3 contains 14 residues. The V end was cut by 4 bases, the J end by 5 bases, with 11 bases between. CDR3 in amino acids: CASSYLQGTGELFF. CDR3 sequence (DNA): TGTGCCAGCAGCTACCTACAGGGAACCGGGGAGCTGTTTTTT.

The J gene is TRBJ1-5, the V gene TRBV4-1, with 9 bases that match TRBD1. The V gene end was trimmed by 1 base and the J gene end by 7 bases; junction bases not matched to a gene: 5. The CDR3 covers 15 residues. CDR1 and CDR2 (germline): MGHRA, YSYEKL. For the CDR3, the DNA is TGCGCCAGCAGCCAAGGGACAGGGGTTTGGCAGCCCCAGCATTTT. This gives the protein CASSQGTGVWQPQHF.

The CDR3 loop is CASSFGDSTRETQYF. The CDR3 region has the DNA TGTGCCAGCAGCTTCGGTGATTCAACGCGGGAGACCCAGTACTTC. The V call is TRBV7-9, the J call TRBJ2-5, with unresolved D. Per germline, CDR1 SEHNR and CDR2 FQNEAQ (reference sequence). This CDR3 contains 15 residues. V was clipped by 3 bases and J by 5 bases, with 16 bases between them.

The V and J genes are TRBV4-1 and TRBJ1-6; TRBD1 agrees at 10 bases. The CDR3 is made up of 15 amino acids. Germline V gene lookup returns CDR1 MGHRA and CDR2 YSYEKL. The V segment lost 3 bases and the J segment 8 bases; nucleotides outside the gene matches: 4. In nucleotides, the CDR3 is TGCGCCAGCAGCCAGGACGACAGGGGGCATTCACCCCTCCACTTT. Protein: CASSQDDRGHSPLHF.

This chain connects TRBV18 to TRBJ2-1, with D tentatively TRBD1 (6 bases). Trimming stripped 4 bases from V and 10 bases from J, with 8 bases between. Germline V lookup: CDR1 KGHSH, CDR2 LQKENI. The CDR3 runs to 11 residues. The CDR3 DNA reads TGTGCCAGCTCACTAGGGACAGAGCAGTTCTTC. Protein product: CASSLGTEQFF.

This rearrangement joins TRBV5-1 to TRBJ2-5, with a possible D match to TRBD1 (5 bases). Trimming removed 0 bases at V and 2 bases at J, with 11 bases between. The CDR3 sequence is 15 residues long. CDR1 and CDR2 from the germline V gene are SGHRS and YFSETQ. DNA for the CDR3: TGCGCCAGCAGCTTGGGAGTGGGGCAGCAAGAGACCCAGTACTTC. It yields the protein CASSLGVGQQETQYF.

This clone was picked up a small number of times. In nucleotides, the CDR3 is TGTGCCAGCACCGGGACTCGTCCCGTCGCTGAGCAGTTCTTC. This codes for CASTGTRPVAEQFF. This chain connects TRBV28 to TRBJ2-1, with D maybe TRBD2 (6 bases). Germline V lookup: CDR1 MDHEN, CDR2 SYDVKM. V shed 7 bases and J shed 9 bases, with 19 bases lying between them. The CDR3 has 14 residues.

This chain links TRBV15 with TRBJ1-2; perhaps TRBD1 as D (6 bases). V was trimmed by 5 bases and J by 4 bases, leaving 11 bases between them. Germline V lookup: CDR1 LNHNV, CDR2 YYDKDF (reference sequence). The CDR3 length is 13 residues. This chain's CDR3 is CATSPDRSYGYTF. In DNA, the CDR3 is TGTGCCACCAGCCCAGACAGGAGCTATGGCTACACCTTC.

The CDR3 is CATSTGYNSPLHF. Written as DNA, the CDR3 is TGTGCCACCTCGACAGGGTATAATTCACCCCTCCACTTT. V usage is TRBV27 and J usage is TRBJ1-6, with 7 bases lining up with TRBD1. CDR1 is MNHEY and CDR2 is SMNVEV in the germline V gene (reference sequence). Losses at the gene ends were 10 bases for V and 4 bases for J; bases not matched to a gene: 4. CDR3 length: 13 amino acids.

The V and J genes are TRBV9 and TRBJ2-6, with 12 bases matching TRBD2. V lost 4 bases, J lost 4 bases, and 6 bases stayed unmatched. The CDR3 extends over 17 amino acids. Germline V gene data show CDR1 as SGDLS and CDR2 as YYNGEE. The CDR3 coding sequence is TGTGCCAGCAGCCCTAGCGGGGGGGCACACGGGGCCAACGTCCTGACTTTC. Translation gives CASSPSGGAHGANVLTF.

The chain employs TRBV7-6 and TRBJ2-5, with D possibly being TRBD1 (5 bases). The CDR3 runs 13 residues. Germline V gene sequence: CDR1 SGHVS, CDR2 FNYEAQ. V lost 1 base and J 3 bases, leaving 6 bases between the germline ends. The DNA for the CDR3 is TGTGCCAGCAGCTTAGTCAGGGAAGAGACCCAGTACTTC. Protein sequence: CASSLVREETQYF.

The chain carries TRBV19 and TRBJ2-5, with TRBD1 as a possible D gene (6 bases). The CDR3 is made up of 16 amino acids. Germline CDR1 LNHDA, CDR2 SQIVND (reference sequence). The germline V and J ends were trimmed by 3 bases and 0 bases, with 14 bases remaining between them. The CDR3 DNA reads as TGTGCCAGTAGTATTTCTCTTTACAGGGACCAAGAGACCCAGTACTTC. Translation gives CASSISLYRDQETQYF. The full variable domain, with the rest looked up from reference TRBV19 and TRBJ2-5, is DGGITQSPKYLFRKEGQNVTLSCEQNLNHDAMYWYRQDPGQGLRLIYYSQIVNDFQKGDIAEGYSVSREKKESFPLTVTSAQKNPTAFYLCASSISLYRDQETQYFGPGTRLLVL.

J is TRBJ1-1 and V is TRBV3-1 (or the pseudogene TRBV3-2), with a weak D call TRBD1 (5 bases). CDR1 LGHDT and CDR2 YNNKEL come from the germline V gene (reference sequence). The CDR3 is 15 residues long. The ends were cut back, 4 bases at V and 6 bases at J, with 18 bases in the middle. DNA of the CDR3: TGTGCCAGCAGCCCCCGGGTGGCGGGGGAGGCTGAAGCTTTCTTT. It codes for CASSPRVAGEAEAFF.

With regard to this clone: Different DNA sequences within this sample yield the same CDR3. The chain carries TRBV7-9 and TRBJ1-1, with D hard to call. Trimming stripped 1 base from V and 0 bases from J, with 6 bases between. CDR3 length equals 14 residues. Germline CDR1 is SEHNR and CDR2 is FQNEAQ (reference sequence). The CDR3, as DNA: TGTGCCAGCAGCTTAGGTCAGATGAACACTGAAGCTTTCTTT. Translation: CASSLGQMNTEAFF. Combining the CDR3 with reference TRBV7-9 and TRBJ1-1 gives the whole variable domain DTGVSQNPRHKITKRGQNVTFRCDPISEHNRLYWYRQTLGQGPEFLTYFQNEAQLEKSRLLSDRFSAERPKGSFSTLEIQRTEQGDSAMYLCASSLGQMNTEAFFGQGTRLTVV.

This clone was counted between two and nine times. This sequence joins TRBV5-5 and TRBJ2-2; TRBD1 aligns across 7 bases. The CDR3 covers 18 residues. J gave up 3 bases and V 0 bases, and 11 bases lay outside the gene matches. Germline V CDR1 and CDR2: SGHKS, YYEKEE (reference sequence). CDR3 in amino acids: CASSLVIGDRGYTGELFF. CDR3 nucleotides: TGTGCCAGCAGCTTGGTGATTGGGGACAGAGGATACACCGGGGAGCTGTTTTTT.